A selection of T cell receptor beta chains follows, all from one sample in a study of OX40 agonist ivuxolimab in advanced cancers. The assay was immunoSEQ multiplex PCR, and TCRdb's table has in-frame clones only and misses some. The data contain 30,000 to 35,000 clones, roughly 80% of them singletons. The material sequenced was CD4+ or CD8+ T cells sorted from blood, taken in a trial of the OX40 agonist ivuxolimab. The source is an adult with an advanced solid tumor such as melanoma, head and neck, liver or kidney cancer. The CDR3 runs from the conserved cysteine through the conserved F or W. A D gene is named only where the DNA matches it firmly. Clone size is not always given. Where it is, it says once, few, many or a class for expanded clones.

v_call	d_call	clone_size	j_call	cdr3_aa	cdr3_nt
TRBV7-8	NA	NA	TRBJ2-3	CASSFPPADTQYF	TGTGCCAGCAGCTTCCCCCCCGCAGATACGCAGTATTTT
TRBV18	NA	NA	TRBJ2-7	CASSQEGGESYEQYF	TGTGCCAGCTCACAAGAGGGGGGGGAGTCCTACGAGCAGTACTTC
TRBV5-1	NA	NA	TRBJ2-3	CASAQSGTGADTQYF	TGCGCCAGCGCCCAATCCGGGACTGGGGCAGATACGCAGTATTTT
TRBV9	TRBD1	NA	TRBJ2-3	CASSASGQGTDTQYF	TGTGCCAGCAGCGCCTCGGGACAGGGTACAGATACGCAGTATTTT
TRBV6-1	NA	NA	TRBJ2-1	CASSTPFFGNEQFF	TGTGCCAGCAGTACCCCATTTTTTGGGAATGAGCAGTTCTTC
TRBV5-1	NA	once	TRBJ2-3	CASSLSIDYSQDTQYF	TGCGCCAGCAGCCTGTCGATAGACTACTCACAAGATACGCAGTATTTT
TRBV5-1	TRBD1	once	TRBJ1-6	CASSLEAGGNSPLHF	TGCGCCAGCAGCTTGGAGGCAGGGGGCAATTCACCCCTCCACTTT
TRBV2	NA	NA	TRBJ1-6	CASSVTAWDSPLHF	TGTGCCAGCAGTGTTACAGCGTGGGATTCACCCCTCCACTTT
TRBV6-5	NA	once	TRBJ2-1	CASSYGGNNEQFF	TGTGCCAGCAGTTACGGAGGAAACAATGAGCAGTTCTTC
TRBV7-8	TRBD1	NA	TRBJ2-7	CASSSLGTGGYEQYF	TGTGCCAGCAGCTCCCTCGGGACAGGGGGATACGAGCAGTACTTC
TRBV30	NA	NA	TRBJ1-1	CAWSLGGSSLTEAFF	TGTGCCTGGAGTTTGGGGGGCTCGTCTCTCACTGAAGCTTTCTTT
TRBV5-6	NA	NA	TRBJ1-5	CASSLHTGHVRNQPQHF	TGTGCCAGCAGCTTACACACCGGACACGTTCGCAATCAGCCCCAGCATTTT
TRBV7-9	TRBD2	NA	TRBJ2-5	CASSLRGTSGETQYF	TGTGCCAGCAGCCTAAGGGGGACTAGCGGAGAGACCCAGTACTTC